The 31 T cell receptor beta chains in this list originate from one sample, sequenced in a study of control samples from healthy donors and cancer patients. TCRdb's copy holds only in-frame clones and misses some; the assay was immunoSEQ multiplex PCR. The table has several thousand clones, roughly 91% seen once; the top ten hold about 20%. The sequenced sample was PBMCs. These receptors came from a man in his sixties with colorectal cancer.

This chain uses TRBV6-4 with TRBJ2-1; D may be TRBD1 or TRBD2 (5 bases each). This CDR3 is built from 13 residues. Trimming shortened V by 3 bases and J by 7 bases, and 10 bases separated the two germline ends. Germline V gives CDR1 MRHNA, CDR2 SNTAGT. CDR3 bases: TGTGCCAGCAGTGAAGGGACGGGGAATGAGCAGTTCTTC. Residues: CASSEGTGNEQFF.

This clone was observed a single time. This chain connects TRBV9 to TRBJ2-2, with 8 nucleotides matching TRBD1. The CDR3 length is 16 residues. Per the germline V gene, CDR1 is SGDLS and CDR2 is YYNGEE. The J segment lost 6 bases and the V segment lost 0 bases, leaving 7 bases of the junction unmatched. The CDR3 bases are TGTGCCAGCAGCGTAGATAGCAGGGGGCCTTCCGGGGAGCTGTTTTTT. Translated: CASSVDSRGPSGELFF.

J is TRBJ2-4 and V is TRBV6-5; possible D gene TRBD2, 6 bases. V was cut by 6 bases and J by 0 bases, with 9 bases left in between. Germline assignment: CDR1 MNHEY and CDR2 SVGAGI. This CDR3 is built from 14 residues. The CDR3 DNA reads TGTGCCAGCAGGGAGGGACCAGCCAAAAACATTCAGTACTTC. This encodes CASREGPAKNIQYF.

The chain uses TRBV15 and TRBJ1-6; no definite D call. The germline CDR1 and CDR2 sequences are LNHNV and YYDKDF (reference sequence). V was trimmed by 3 bases and J by 14 bases, leaving 14 bases between them. This CDR3 has 13 amino acids. In nucleotides, the CDR3 is TGTGCCACCAGCAGGGAGTGGGAAACCTCCCTCCACTTT. Translation: CATSREWETSLHF.

The rearrangement links TRBV13 to TRBJ1-2; the match to TRBD1 covers 8 bases. The V gene's germline CDR1 is PRHDT and CDR2 FYEKMQ (reference sequence). CDR3 length: 16 residues. The V gene end was trimmed by 1 base and the J gene end by 4 bases; junction bases not matched to a gene: 8. The CDR3 region is CASSLVLAGGGYGYTF. The CDR3 DNA reads TGTGCCAGCAGCTTAGTATTGGCAGGGGGCGGCTATGGCTACACCTTC.

V usage is TRBV4-3 and J usage is TRBJ1-2; D gene unclear. V gave up 0 bases and J gave up 4 bases, with 12 bases separating them. In germline, CDR1 is LGHNA, CDR2 YSLEER. CDR3 length: 15 amino acids. This CDR3 is CASSQESLLGYGYTF. The CDR3 DNA follows: TGCGCCAGCAGCCAAGAGAGCCTACTTGGCTATGGCTACACCTTC.

V is TRBV3-1 (or the pseudogene TRBV3-2) and J is TRBJ1-3; D is perhaps TRBD1 (6 bases). The length of the CDR3 is 16 residues. V was clipped by 4 bases and J by 4 bases, with 17 bases between them. CDR1 is LGHDT and CDR2 is YNNKEL in the germline V gene (reference sequence). CDR3 sequence: CASSPPGGRIGNTIYF. Here the CDR3 DNA reads TGTGCCAGCAGCCCACCTGGGGGGCGAATAGGAAACACCATATATTTT.

This clone was picked up one time. The chain combines TRBV6-6 with TRBJ1-1; no clear D gene. Germline CDR1 MNHNY, CDR2 SVGAGI (reference sequence). This CDR3 comprises 14 residues. The V gene lost 5 bases and the J gene lost 1 base, with 11 bases spanning the gap. This CDR3 reads CASSRRTGNTEAFF. The CDR3 DNA follows: TGTGCCAGCAGTCGACGGACGGGGAACACTGAAGCTTTCTTT.

The chain uses TRBV28 and TRBJ1-6; weak D call: TRBD1 (5 bases). Germline CDR1 MDHEN, CDR2 SYDVKM. This CDR3 is built from 15 residues. V was shortened by 3 bases and J by 4 bases, with 10 bases between the two germline ends. The CDR3, as DNA: TGTGCCAGCAGTTTGGGGGAAGGGTATAATTCACCCCTCCACTTT. Its translation is CASSLGEGYNSPLHF.

This chain links TRBV7-9 with TRBJ2-2; tentative D call: TRBD1 (6 bases). Trimming cost V 6 bases and J 0 bases, with 8 bases left between them. CDR1 is SEHNR, CDR2 FQNEAQ, per germline (reference sequence). The CDR3 has 14 residues. CDR3 nucleotides: TGTGCCAGCAGGCGGACAGCGAACACCGGGGAGCTGTTTTTT. It translates to CASRRTANTGELFF.

V usage is TRBV7-2 and J usage is TRBJ1-6; D gene unclear. The CDR3 extends over 15 amino acids. Germline CDR1 and CDR2: SGHTA and FQGNSA. V lost 2 bases to trimming and J lost 6 bases, with 11 bases between them. This chain's CDR3 is CASSLSASGNSPLHF. The CDR3 DNA sequence: TGTGCCAGCAGCTTATCGGCCTCGGGTAATTCACCCCTCCACTTT.

The V gene is TRBV28, the J gene TRBJ1-4; no firm D call. Germline values: CDR1 MDHEN, CDR2 SYDVKM. Trimming took off 1 base at V and 6 bases at J, with 15 bases between the two ends. The CDR3 runs 16 residues. The DNA for the CDR3 is TGTGCCAGCAGTTTATTTTACCGTGAGGGCTATGAAAAACTGTTTTTT. It is translated as CASSLFYREGYEKLFF.

This clone was observed a single time. The chain couples TRBV19 to TRBJ2-7, with D maybe TRBD1 (6 bases). Trimming left V 3 bases short and J 4 bases short, with 13 bases between. Germline V gives CDR1 LNHDA, CDR2 SQIVND (reference sequence). The CDR3 consists of 14 residues. CDR3 protein: CASSMIGGLYEQYF. DNA of the CDR3: TGTGCCAGTAGTATGATAGGGGGATTGTACGAGCAGTACTTC. The variable domain in full, completed from reference TRBV19 and TRBJ2-7, reads DGGITQSPKYLFRKEGQNVTLSCEQNLNHDAMYWYRQDPGQGLRLIYYSQIVNDFQKGDIAEGYSVSREKKESFPLTVTSAQKNPTAFYLCASSMIGGLYEQYFGPGTRLTVT.

The chain has TRBV11-2 and TRBJ1-2; weak D call: TRBD1 (6 bases). This CDR3 has 16 residues. Germline CDR1 reads SGHAT; CDR2 reads FQNNGV. V was clipped by 4 bases and J by 4 bases, with 19 bases between them. In DNA, the CDR3 is TGTGCCAGCAGCTCACCTCGGGCCTTCAGGGGCTATGGCTACACCTTC. Translated: CASSSPRAFRGYGYTF.

This sequence joins TRBV4-1 and TRBJ2-5, with 9 bases that match TRBD2. Germline lookup yields CDR1 MGHRA and CDR2 YSYEKL. CDR3 length equals 17 residues. V dropped 1 base and J dropped 1; count of bases not matched to a gene: 7. CDR3 amino acids: CASSQAGAGGIQETQYF. The CDR3 coding sequence is TGCGCCAGCAGCCAAGCGGGAGCGGGGGGTATCCAAGAGACCCAGTACTTC.

J is TRBJ2-1 and V is TRBV3-1 (or the pseudogene TRBV3-2); possibly TRBD2 for D (6 bases). V was cut by 3 bases and J by 5 bases, with 14 bases left in between. From germline, CDR1 is LGHDT and CDR2 YNNKEL (reference sequence). The CDR3 consists of 15 residues. Here the CDR3 reads CASSQMAGPNNEQFF. The CDR3 DNA is TGTGCCAGCAGCCAGATGGCGGGGCCAAACAATGAGCAGTTCTTC.

As DNA, the CDR3 is TGTGCCAGCAGTTTAGAATCGGGCTACAATGAGCAGTTCTTC. Its translation is CASSLESGYNEQFF. This chain links TRBV28 with TRBJ2-1; D unclear. With 2 bases removed from V and 3 bases from J, the gap between germline ends came to 8 bases. Germline values: CDR1 MDHEN, CDR2 SYDVKM. CDR3 length: 14 amino acids.

This chain connects TRBV27 to TRBJ1-4; unclear D gene. Germline V gene lookup returns CDR1 MNHEY and CDR2 SMNVEV (reference sequence). This CDR3 is 15 amino acids long. V shed 4 bases and J shed 15 bases, with 24 bases lying between them. CDR3 nucleotide sequence: TGTGCCAGCAGTTCCCACGCCCTCCCGGGCCTAAGATTGTTTTTT. Translation: CASSSHALPGLRLFF. Drawing the rest from reference TRBV27 and TRBJ1-4, the complete variable domain is EAQVTQNPRYLITVTGKKLTVTCSQNMNHEYMSWYRQDPGLGLRQIYYSMNVEVTDKGDVPEGYKVSRKEKRNFPLILESPSPNQTSLYFCASSSHALPGLRLFFGSGTQLSVL.

The V call is TRBV6-5, the J call TRBJ1-6; a weak D match, TRBD1 (6 bases). V lost 6 bases to trimming and J lost 10 bases, with 19 bases between them. The germline CDR1 and CDR2 sequences are MNHEY and SVGAGI. This CDR3 spans 15 amino acids. The CDR3 protein is CASRRTAYKVSPLHF. The CDR3 nucleotides read TGTGCCAGCAGACGGACAGCTTATAAGGTATCACCCCTCCACTTT.

Only a few counts were recorded for this clone. The genes are TRBV10-3 and TRBJ1-1, with D perhaps TRBD1 (5 bases). The CDR3 runs 13 residues. V shed 10 bases and J shed 1 base, with 13 bases lying between them. CDR1 and CDR2 from the germline V gene are ENHRY and SYGVKD. For the CDR3, the DNA is TGTGCCACCCTCCGGGGGTCGAACACTGAAGCTTTCTTT. It yields the protein CATLRGSNTEAFF.

This clone has a single count. The chain joins TRBV7-2 to TRBJ1-1; 7 positions match TRBD1. J was trimmed by 3 bases and V by 4 bases; bases with no gene match: 2. Germline V CDR1 and CDR2: SGHTA, FQGNSA. CDR3 size: 13 residues. CDR3 DNA sequence: TGTGCCAGCAGCTCGGACAGGTACACTGAAGCTTTCTTT. As protein: CASSSDRYTEAFF.

The chain recombines TRBV5-1 with TRBJ2-7; no clear D gene. This CDR3 has 13 amino acids. Trimming left V 2 bases short and J 2 bases short, with 8 bases between. The V gene's germline CDR1 is SGHRS and CDR2 YFSETQ. The CDR3 DNA reads as TGCGCCAGCAGCTTAGCGACTCCCTACGAGCAGTACTTC. This translates into CASSLATPYEQYF.

The V and J genes are TRBV6-2 or TRBV6-3 and TRBJ2-3, with D perhaps TRBD1 (5 bases). The V gene lost 5 bases and the J gene lost 7 bases, with 10 bases spanning the gap. Germline V gene sequence: CDR1 MNHEY, CDR2 SVGEGT. The CDR3 runs 12 residues. The CDR3 sequence: CASSLRVYTQYF. CDR3 nucleotide sequence: TGTGCCAGCAGTCTCAGGGTGTATACGCAGTATTTT.

CDR3 region: CSVAQGTSTDTQYF. In DNA form, the CDR3 reads TGCAGCGTTGCACAGGGGACTAGCACAGATACGCAGTATTTT. This chain links TRBV29-1 with TRBJ2-3, with D maybe TRBD1 (7 bases). CDR3 size: 14 residues. Trimming stripped 4 bases from V and 0 bases from J, with 11 bases between. The germline CDR1 and CDR2 sequences are SQVTM and ANQGSEA.

This chain uses TRBV28 with TRBJ2-7; 7 bases fit TRBD1. There are 14 residues in the CDR3. J was trimmed by 7 bases and V by 2 bases; bases with no gene match: 8. The V gene's germline CDR1 is MDHEN and CDR2 SYDVKM. The CDR3: CASSLRRGLREQYF. DNA for the CDR3: TGTGCCAGCAGTTTACGTAGGGGGCTTAGGGAGCAGTACTTC.

This chain joins TRBV20-1 and TRBJ1-5; D unclear. This CDR3 is 14 amino acids long. V lost 3 bases and J 0 bases, leaving 9 bases between the germline ends. Germline lookup yields CDR1 DFQATT and CDR2 SNEGSKA (reference sequence). CDR3 nucleotide sequence: TGCAGTGCTAGTGGGGTTAATAGCAATCAGCCCCAGCATTTT. This gives the protein CSASGVNSNQPQHF.

This chain joins TRBV7-8 and TRBJ2-2, with TRBD1 as a possible D gene (6 bases). This CDR3 is built from 14 residues. Germline CDR1 is SGHVS and CDR2 is FQNEAQ. V gave up 3 bases and J gave up 3 bases, with 8 bases separating them. The CDR3 region is CASSLWTDTGELFF. The CDR3 DNA follows: TGTGCCAGCAGCTTGTGGACAGACACCGGGGAGCTGTTTTTT.

This chain joins TRBV27 and TRBJ2-5, with 7 bases lining up with TRBD1. The germline CDR1 and CDR2 sequences are MNHEY and SMNVEV (reference sequence). V gave up 3 bases and J gave up 3 bases; unmatched junction bases: 1. The CDR3 runs 13 residues. CDR3 in DNA: TGTGCCAGCAGTTTCGGGACAGAAGAGACCCAGTACTTC. It specifies CASSFGTEETQYF.

This sequence joins TRBV6-5 and TRBJ2-7; 7 nucleotides agree with TRBD1. Germline CDR1 and CDR2: MNHEY and SVGAGI. V shed 5 bases and J 4 bases; nucleotides not matched to a gene: 8. This CDR3 is built from 14 residues. The CDR3 sequence: CASSRTGKWYEQYF. CDR3 nucleotides: TGTGCCAGCAGTAGGACAGGCAAATGGTACGAGCAGTACTTC.

This chain links TRBV19 with TRBJ2-6; the match to TRBD1 covers 9 bases. The CDR3 extends over 15 amino acids. With 9 bases clipped from V and 2 bases from J, the junction kept 5 bases outside the gene matches. Germline CDR1 is LNHDA and CDR2 is SQIVND (reference sequence). CDR3 nucleotides: TGTGCCAGCCACAGGGGGCATACTGGGGCCAACGTCCTGACTTTC. Translated: CASHRGHTGANVLTF.

The chain couples TRBV5-1 to TRBJ2-1; the D gene is possibly TRBD2 (5 bases). In germline, CDR1 is SGHRS, CDR2 YFSETQ. V dropped 3 bases and J dropped 5 bases, with 12 bases sitting between them. The length of the CDR3 is 14 residues. The CDR3 DNA reads TGCGCCAGCAGCTCAAGCGGTAGAAACAATGAGCAGTTCTTC. Residues: CASSSSGRNNEQFF.